A selection of T cell receptor beta chains follows, all from one sample in a study of blood T cell repertoires in COVID-19. Repertoires were generated with immunoSEQ multiplex PCR, while TCRdb's copy carries only in-frame clones and drops some. The data contain around 310,000 clones, approximately 88% of them singletons. The specimen was peripheral blood. Receptors originate from a woman between 45 and 65 years old with active or convalescent COVID-19. Each CDR3 is given without its conserved first and last residue.

J: TRBJ2-2; V: TRBV7-3; CDR3: ASSGQGAIGELF
J: TRBJ1-1; V: TRBV12-3/TRBV12-4; CDR3: ASSNFEAKAF
J: TRBJ2-7; V: TRBV27; CDR3: ASSSRDRVSYEQY
J: TRBJ1-6; V: TRBV12-3/TRBV12-4; CDR3: ATRDSRNSPLH
J: TRBJ2-7; V: TRBV7-7; CDR3: ASSLGQGADYEQY
J: TRBJ1-5; V: TRBV27; CDR3: ASSLTGKGNQPQH
J: TRBJ2-5; V: TRBV28; CDR3: ASSLIEGEETQY
J: TRBJ2-3; V: TRBV5-5; CDR3: ASSNGQGRGTDTQY
J: TRBJ2-7; V: TRBV9; CDR3: ASSVAYPGPYEQY
J: TRBJ1-3; V: TRBV3-1/TRBV3-2; CDR3: ASRGGRPGNTIY
J: TRBJ1-6; V: TRBV19; CDR3: ASSIRGNNSPLH
J: TRBJ2-3; V: TRBV19; CDR3: ASSGWAWYTDTQY
J: TRBJ2-2; V: TRBV4-3; CDR3: ASSQDLSVSNTGELF
J: TRBJ2-7; V: TRBV19; CDR3: ASSRPGQANYEQY
J: TRBJ2-3; V: TRBV6-2/TRBV6-3; CDR3: ASSLPGLAGGLTSTDTQY
J: TRBJ2-1; V: TRBV3-1/TRBV3-2; CDR3: ASKAGRGHEQF
J: TRBJ1-4; V: TRBV7-9; CDR3: ASSRDRSNEKLF
J: TRBJ1-2; V: TRBV7-2; CDR3: ASSLRLSGDYGYT
J: TRBJ1-3; V: TRBV30; CDR3: AWSLRGGTGNTIY
J: TRBJ2-2; V: TRBV5-4; CDR3: ASSLGGWDTGELF
J: TRBJ1-1; V: TRBV28; CDR3: ASSPAGQNTEAF
J: TRBJ2-7; V: TRBV2; CDR3: ASRATGESSYEQY
J: TRBJ2-7; V: TRBV7-2; CDR3: ASSLQYEQY
J: TRBJ2-1; V: TRBV7-8; CDR3: ASSPQWDFLGSEQF
J: TRBJ2-2; V: TRBV9; CDR3: ASSVASRVSGELF
J: TRBJ2-2; V: TRBV11-3; CDR3: ASSLEGGKTGELF
J: TRBJ2-2; V: TRBV30; CDR3: AWSRGGTGELF
J: TRBJ2-2; V: TRBV11-2; CDR3: ASSTGLAGGWTGELF
J: TRBJ2-1; V: TRBV4-3; CDR3: ASSQDWGLALSSYNEQF
J: TRBJ1-5; V: TRBV20-1; CDR3: SASTDSNQPQH
J: TRBJ2-3; V: TRBV3-1/TRBV3-2; CDR3: ASSRLSTDTQY
J: TRBJ1-2; V: TRBV18; CDR3: ASSPDQRGLSGYT
J: TRBJ2-7; V: TRBV27; CDR3: ASSLPGQGAGEQY
J: TRBJ2-5; V: TRBV7-6; CDR3: ASSLGLAGGQETQY
J: TRBJ1-1; V: TRBV28; CDR3: ASRKPLRQGGSTDTEAF
J: TRBJ2-7; V: TRBV30; CDR3: AWGVGDRPNYEQY
J: TRBJ2-7; V: TRBV4-1; CDR3: ASSPDSYEQY
J: TRBJ2-6; V: TRBV28; CDR3: ASSLIGVIGANVLT
J: TRBJ2-7; V: TRBV27; CDR3: ASSPSFDRTYEQY
J: TRBJ1-6; V: TRBV7-2; CDR3: ASSWGQGLDNSPLH
J: TRBJ2-3; V: TRBV10-3; CDR3: AISESPSGTTDTQY
J: TRBJ1-6; V: TRBV19; CDR3: ASNRDSYNSPLH
J: TRBJ2-5; V: TRBV7-9; CDR3: ASSLRTGGSETQY
J: TRBJ1-3; V: TRBV6-6; CDR3: ASNPGYPGGGNTIY
J: TRBJ2-1; V: TRBV27; CDR3: ASSPRGTSGNVEQF
J: TRBJ2-1; V: TRBV18; CDR3: ASSPASGYNEQF
J: TRBJ2-2; V: TRBV7-8; CDR3: ASRNPDRIWNTGELF
J: TRBJ2-7; V: TRBV7-2; CDR3: ASSSRYPGYEQY
J: TRBJ2-5; V: TRBV9; CDR3: ASSVVGTSDQTQY
J: TRBJ1-2; V: TRBV7-3; CDR3: ASSLQGAGGYT
J: TRBJ1-2; V: TRBV15; CDR3: ATSRDGQGVNGYT
J: TRBJ1-5; V: TRBV7-2; CDR3: ASSSDSLSNQPQH
J: TRBJ1-1; V: TRBV7-8; CDR3: ASSVGYSNTEAF